This T cell receptor beta chain was documented in a study of read filtering for tumor transcriptome and immune sequencing. In the study overall: Whole-transcriptome libraries were prepared after DNase treatment. RNA-seq yielded only about 75 to 1273 TCR reads, IR-seq about 4.05 to 10.27 million.

Germline lookup yields CDR1 LGHDT and CDR2 YNNKEL (reference sequence). The ends were cut back, 2 bases at V and 4 bases at J, with 8 bases in the middle. The CDR3 totals 14 residues. Turning to this clonotype: Its specificity is unknown. It may be a read error: a sequence one base away is much more abundant. The missing conserved phenylalanine or tryptophan at the end of this CDR3 makes a read error likely.

This library used roughly 0.4 ug RNA and molecular barcoded adaptors spanning alpha/delta and beta/gamma chains. TCRdb reprocessed the reads via MiXCR and lists one record per CDR3 protein. The data contain about 46,000 distinct CDR3 sequences, 9.5% to 15% of them singletons. Study-level results: Correlation between methods rose after single-read clonotypes were removed.

This TCR was sampled from a donor at least 40 years old with multiple myeloma. The sample taken for sequencing was a population of CD138-negative cells sorted from bone marrow. The genes are TRBV3-1 and TRBJ2-2, with D maybe TRBD1 (6 bases). CDR3 DNA: TGTGCCAGCAGCCAATTGGACAGCACCGGGGAGCTGTTTCTT. The encoded protein is CASSQLDSTGELFL.